The present entry profiles one T cell receptor beta chain with its context. This CDR3 spans 13 amino acids. CDR1 GTSNPN and CDR2 SVGIG come from the germline V gene (reference sequence). The V end was cut by 3 bases, the J end by 0 bases, with 7 bases between. These data are taken from a study of T cell clones after liver transplantation. Study in general: Blood was drawn pre-transplant, before withdrawal, and after full or failed withdrawal.

TCRdb's table, derived via immunoSEQ multiplex PCR, lists solely in-frame clones and lacks some. The table lists around 19,000 clones, approximately 89% of them singletons. The rearrangement joins TRBV30 to TRBJ2-3; D remains unclear. The sample was CD8+ T cells from blood, taken before liver transplant. This sequence originates from a human donor who received a liver transplant. The CDR3, as DNA: TGTGCCTGGAGCGCCCCCAGCACAGATACGCAGTATTTT. It translates to CAWSAPSTDTQYF.